A selection of T cell receptor beta chains follows, all from one sample in a study of technical replicates of blood from several donors. Data came from immunoSEQ multiplex PCR; TCRdb stores just in-frame clones and leaves some out. In the table there are just under 100,000 clones, about 95% of which are singletons. Material: T cells isolated from PBMCs. Every receptor here comes from a human donor in good health. Each CDR3 is given with its conserved first and last residue. The D gene is left open where the match is weak. Size is omitted from some rows. Given values are once, few, many or a class for expanded clones.

>TRBJ2-7|TRBV6-1|-|-
CASSETGYEQYF
TGTGCCAGCAGTGAGACAGGCTACGAGCAGTACTTC
>TRBJ2-2|TRBV4-2|-|TRBD2
CASSQEGNPRAGPGELFF
TGTGCCAGCAGCCAAGAAGGGAACCCAAGAGCGGGACCCGGGGAGCTGTTTTTT
>TRBJ2-7|TRBV11-2|-|TRBD2
CASSPHSGADEQYF
TGTGCCAGCAGTCCTCATAGCGGGGCCGACGAGCAGTACTTC
>TRBJ1-5|TRBV18|-|TRBD1
CASSPGTGINQPQHF
TGTGCCAGCTCACCAGGGACAGGGATCAATCAGCCCCAGCATTTT
>TRBJ1-2|TRBV28|-|-
CASSLLLGGGYTF
TGTGCCAGCAGTTTATTGTTGGGGGGAGGCTACACCTTC
>TRBJ1-1|TRBV14|-|TRBD1
CASSQTGGHTEAFF
TGTGCCAGCAGCCAGACAGGGGGGCACACTGAAGCTTTCTTT
>TRBJ1-2|TRBV2|-|-
CASIRGRGNYGYTF
TGTGCCAGCATTAGGGGGAGGGGTAACTATGGCTACACCTTC
>TRBJ2-7|TRBV7-9|-|-
CASSLGSGEQYF
TGTGCCAGCAGCTTAGGGAGTGGAGAGCAGTACTTC
>TRBJ2-5|TRBV2|-|TRBD1
CASSPWTGGRETQYF
TGTGCCAGCAGTCCATGGACAGGGGGCAGGGAGACCCAGTACTTC
>TRBJ2-5|TRBV11-2|-|-
CASRARKDYQETQYF
TGTGCCAGCAGGGCGCGGAAGGATTACCAAGAGACCCAGTACTTC
>TRBJ1-3|TRBV5-1|-|-
CASSLLYRDSGNTIYF
TGCGCCAGCAGCTTATTATACAGAGACTCTGGAAACACCATATATTTT
>TRBJ1-1|TRBV5-4|once|-
CASSLVYGNTEAFF
TGTGCCAGCAGCTTGGTATACGGGAACACTGAAGCTTTCTTT
>TRBJ2-3|TRBV6-4|-|TRBD1
CASSYTGGAADTQYF
TGTGCCAGCAGTTATACAGGGGGCGCGGCAGATACGCAGTATTTT
>TRBJ1-1|TRBV7-8|-|-
CASSEGDEAFF
TGTGCCAGCAGCGAGGGGGATGAAGCTTTCTTT
>TRBJ2-5|TRBV10-1|-|TRBD2
CASRAGLGETQYF
TGCGCCAGCAGAGCGGGGCTAGGAGAGACCCAGTACTTC
>TRBJ1-4|TRBV7-2|-|-
CASSFVSTRGREKLFF
TGTGCCAGCAGCTTTGTCTCGACCAGGGGTAGGGAAAAACTGTTTTTT
>TRBJ2-5|TRBV10-3|once|TRBD1
CAISERTGGVETQYF
TGTGCCATCAGTGAGAGGACAGGGGGCGTAGAGACCCAGTACTTC
>TRBJ2-3|TRBV9|-|TRBD2
CASSVTLLAGEPLVTDTQYF
TGTGCCAGCAGCGTAACCCTACTAGCGGGAGAGCCTTTAGTCACAGATACGCAGTATTTT
>TRBJ1-5|TRBV7-9|-|-
CASSPGNEWHF
TGTGCCAGCAGCCCAGGGAACGAGTGGCATTTT
>TRBJ1-5|TRBV27|-|-
CASSSGPPSDQPQHF
TGTGCCAGCAGTTCAGGGCCCCCCAGTGATCAGCCCCAGCATTTT
>TRBJ2-1|TRBV6-5|-|TRBD2
CASSYTSGRGFNEQFF
TGTGCCAGCAGTTACACTAGCGGGAGGGGGTTCAATGAGCAGTTCTTC
>TRBJ1-1|TRBV4-1|-|-
CASSHSLLAPGGEAFF
TGCGCCAGCAGCCACTCCCTTTTAGCGCCGGGGGGTGAAGCTTTCTTT
>TRBJ2-2|TRBV5-1|-|TRBD2
CASSLTSGSIGELFF
TGCGCCAGCAGCTTGACTAGCGGGAGTATCGGGGAGCTGTTTTTT
>TRBJ1-2|TRBV25-1|-|TRBD1
CASSETGDQGYTF
TGTGCCAGCAGTGAAACAGGGGATCAGGGCTACACCTTC
>TRBJ2-7|TRBV28|-|TRBD2
CASTIEGTSYEQYF
TGTGCCAGCACCATCGAAGGGACTAGCTACGAGCAGTACTTC
>TRBJ2-2|TRBV10-1|-|-
CASSLSTGELFF
TGCGCCAGCTCCCTAAGCACCGGGGAGCTGTTTTTT
>TRBJ2-5|TRBV5-8|-|TRBD1
CASSQLRGPHKTQYF
TGTGCCAGCAGCCAACTCAGGGGGCCCCATAAGACCCAGTACTTC
>TRBJ2-5|TRBV29-1|once|TRBD1
CSVDAGQGQETQYF
TGCAGCGTTGATGCCGGACAGGGGCAAGAGACCCAGTACTTC
>TRBJ2-5|TRBV27|-|TRBD2
CASSFTSGRGETQYF
TGTGCCAGCAGTTTCACTAGCGGGAGGGGGGAGACCCAGTACTTC
>TRBJ2-1|TRBV5-1|-|TRBD2
CASSLVGLAGVLGEQFF
TGCGCCAGCAGCTTGGTTGGACTAGCGGGAGTTCTGGGTGAGCAGTTCTTC
>TRBJ2-7|TRBV6-5|-|-
CASSYSGRSYQQYF
TGTGCCAGCAGTTACTCGGGCAGATCCTACCAGCAGTACTTC
>TRBJ2-6|TRBV6-6|-|TRBD1
CASRDRVSGANVLTF
TGTGCCAGTCGGGACAGGGTCTCTGGGGCCAACGTCCTGACTTTC
>TRBJ2-6|TRBV11-3|-|TRBD2
CASSLVPGRAGANVLTF
TGTGCCAGCAGCCTGGTCCCCGGGAGGGCGGGAGCCAACGTCCTGACTTTC
>TRBJ2-5|TRBV7-8|-|TRBD1
CASSFGLTGGKETQYF
TGTGCCAGCAGCTTCGGCTTAACAGGGGGAAAAGAGACCCAGTACTTC
>TRBJ2-3|TRBV29-1|-|-
CSVEKTSTDTQYF
TGCAGCGTTGAGAAGACTAGCACAGATACGCAGTATTTT
>TRBJ2-1|TRBV27|-|-
CASGRGNEQFF
TGTGCCAGCGGCCGGGGAAATGAGCAGTTCTTC
>TRBJ2-1|TRBV11-2|once|TRBD1
CASSMGQGGLQFF
TGTGCCAGCAGTATGGGACAGGGCGGTCTTCAGTTCTTC
>TRBJ1-2|TRBV6-1|-|-
CASSEAGSIYGYTF
TGTGCCAGCAGTGAAGCGGGCAGTATCTATGGCTACACCTTC
>TRBJ2-7|TRBV10-1|-|-
CASSDPSDPNQSYEQYF
TGCGCCAGCAGTGACCCTAGCGACCCAAACCAAAGCTACGAGCAGTACTTC
>TRBJ1-2|TRBV19|-|-
CASRPGGLRYTF
TGTGCCAGTCGACCGGGAGGACTTCGCTACACCTTC
>TRBJ1-3|TRBV19|-|-
CASLYRPSGNTIYF
TGTGCCAGTCTTTACAGGCCCTCTGGAAACACCATATATTTT
>TRBJ1-1|TRBV28|-|-
CASVSTVTEAFF
TGTGCCAGCGTCTCGACAGTTACTGAAGCTTTCTTT
>TRBJ2-3|TRBV25-1|-|-
CASSPYRGAADTQYF
TGTGCCAGCAGTCCCTATCGGGGGGCCGCAGATACGCAGTATTTT
>TRBJ1-5|TRBV7-8|-|TRBD1
CASSHRDRVNQPQHF
TGTGCCAGCAGCCACCGGGACAGAGTCAATCAGCCCCAGCATTTT
>TRBJ2-2|TRBV10-2|-|-
CASSGTRKNTGELFF
TGCGCCAGCAGCGGGACAAGGAAGAACACCGGGGAGCTGTTTTTT
>TRBJ2-1|TRBV5-4|-|TRBD2
CASSLASGSEFFSYNEQFF
TGTGCCAGCAGCTTGGCGAGCGGGAGTGAATTCTTCTCCTACAATGAGCAGTTCTTC
>TRBJ2-2|TRBV28|-|-
CASSPGWELFF
TGTGCCAGCAGTCCGGGGTGGGAGCTGTTTTTT
>TRBJ2-1|TRBV10-3|once|-
CAIWGQEYNEQFF
TGTGCCATCTGGGGACAAGAATACAATGAGCAGTTCTTC
>TRBJ2-5|TRBV19|-|TRBD2
CASRTGTSGLETQYF
TGTGCCAGTAGAACCGGGACTAGCGGGTTGGAGACCCAGTACTTC
>TRBJ2-6|TRBV6-4|-|-
CASSDSGGLGANVLTF
TGTGCCAGCAGTGACTCCGGAGGGCTTGGGGCCAACGTCCTGACTTTC
>TRBJ2-7|TRBV28|-|TRBD1
CASTVDRVYEQYF
TGTGCCAGCACCGTTGACAGGGTCTACGAGCAGTACTTC
>TRBJ2-7|TRBV5-6|-|TRBD1
CASSLKQGAGYYEQYF
TGTGCCAGCAGCCTTAAACAGGGGGCGGGCTACTACGAGCAGTACTTC
>TRBJ2-3|TRBV19|-|TRBD1
CATLKGATQYF
TGTGCCACCCTGAAGGGGGCTACGCAGTATTTT
>TRBJ2-3|TRBV6-4|-|TRBD2
CASSDSGSPQYF
TGTGCCAGCAGTGACAGCGGGAGTCCGCAGTATTTT